A selection of T cell receptor beta chains follows, all from one sample in a study of shared clonotypes between healthy human individuals. Sequenced by immunoSEQ multiplex PCR; TCRdb stores in-frame clones only, minus some. The sample yields 2,500,000 or so clones, around nine tenths seen once. The sequenced sample consisted of naive CD4+ T cells sorted from blood. These receptor sequences come from a man in his late teens or twenties in good health. CDR3s include the opening cysteine and the closing phenylalanine or tryptophan. A D gene is named only where the DNA matches it firmly. Clone size is not always given. Where it is, it says once, few, many or a class for expanded clones.

V gene	clone size	J gene	D gene	CDR3 DNA	CDR3 protein
TRBV2	once	TRBJ1-1	TRBD1	TGTGCCAACCGACAGGGGGCAAACACTGAAGCTTTCTTT	CANRQGANTEAFF
TRBV5-4	once	TRBJ2-7	TRBD2	TGTGCCAGCAGTACCGGAGTAGCGGGAGGCCGGGCCTCCTACGAGCAGTACTTC	CASSTGVAGGRASYEQYF
TRBV7-2	-	TRBJ1-2	TRBD1	TGTGCCAGCAGCCAAAACCTCGCGGGACAGCTTTACACCTTC	CASSQNLAGQLYTF
TRBV11-2	-	TRBJ1-4	TRBD1	TGTGCCAGCAGCCCTTCCAGGGGGGGAAAACTGTTTTTT	CASSPSRGGKLFF
TRBV6-1	-	TRBJ2-3	-	TGTGCCAGCAGTGAAGTCCAGAGCACAGATACGCAGTATTTT	CASSEVQSTDTQYF
TRBV6-5	-	TRBJ1-2	TRBD1	TGTGCCAGCAGTTACTCGAAACAGGGGGATGGCTACACCTTC	CASSYSKQGDGYTF
TRBV5-6	-	TRBJ2-7	TRBD2	TGTGCCAGCAGCCCCCTTTCTAGCGGGAGGCCTTACGAGCAGTACTTC	CASSPLSSGRPYEQYF
TRBV18	-	TRBJ2-5	-	TGTGCCAGCTCACCAGTGGGAGGTGAGACCCAGTACTTC	CASSPVGGETQYF
TRBV5-1	-	TRBJ2-5	TRBD2	TGCGCCAGCAGCTTATCCCCAGCGGGGGGCGGTCAAGAGACCCAGTACTTC	CASSLSPAGGGQETQYF
TRBV18	-	TRBJ2-3	-	TGTGCCAGCTCACCCCGCTCCGAGGATACGCAGTATTTT	CASSPRSEDTQYF
TRBV28	-	TRBJ2-7	TRBD1	TGTGCCAGCAGTCCACCGGACAGGGGGCGAAACGAGCAGTACTTC	CASSPPDRGRNEQYF
TRBV2	-	TRBJ2-3	TRBD1	TGTGCCAGCAGCGATCCGACAGGGTTCACAGATACGCAGTATTTT	CASSDPTGFTDTQYF
TRBV18	-	TRBJ1-4	TRBD1	TGTGCCAGCTCACCACAACAGGGGTCAACTAATGAAAAACTGTTTTTT	CASSPQQGSTNEKLFF
TRBV6-5	once	TRBJ2-7	TRBD1	TGTGCCAGCAGCCGACCTGACAGGGGGTACGAGCAGTACTTC	CASSRPDRGYEQYF
TRBV11-2	-	TRBJ2-5	-	TGTGCCAGCAGCTTTTGGGAAGAGACCCAGTACTTC	CASSFWEETQYF
TRBV5-1	-	TRBJ2-5	-	TGCGCCAGCAGCTTGGACCCCCAACAAGAGACCCAGTACTTC	CASSLDPQQETQYF
TRBV11-2	-	TRBJ2-7	TRBD2	TGTGCCAGCAGCTTAGGCCTACTAGCGGGAGGGCCCATAAACTTC	CASSLGLLAGGPINF
TRBV5-6	-	TRBJ1-1	TRBD1	TGTGCCAGCAGCTTGTTTTGGGACAGGGACTACACTGAAGCTTTCTTT	CASSLFWDRDYTEAFF
TRBV18	-	TRBJ1-5	TRBD1	TGTGCCAGCTCGCTTGGACAGGGTTTAAATCAGCCCCAGCATTTT	CASSLGQGLNQPQHF
TRBV28	-	TRBJ1-2	TRBD1	TGTGCCAGCAGTTTAACGGGACAGGGAAACTATGGCTACACCTTC	CASSLTGQGNYGYTF
TRBV30	-	TRBJ2-7	TRBD2	TGTGCCTGGAACGGCGGGGGGTCCTACGAGCAGTACTTC	CAWNGGGSYEQYF
TRBV5-4	-	TRBJ2-7	-	TGTGCCAGCAGTTCCACTAGTTCCTACGAGCAGTACTTC	CASSSTSSYEQYF
TRBV19	-	TRBJ1-4	-	TGTGCCAGTAGTATCGAACGTGGGTTAAATGAAAAACTGTTTTTT	CASSIERGLNEKLFF
TRBV7-9	-	TRBJ2-6	-	TGTGCCATCGGCGGGGACCGGGACACCAACTCTGGGGCCAACGTCCTGACTTTC	CAIGGDRDTNSGANVLTF
TRBV5-1	-	TRBJ2-5	-	TGCGCCAGCAGCTTGGTTGCCCCAGAGACCCAGTACTTC	CASSLVAPETQYF
TRBV6-6	-	TRBJ2-7	-	TGTGCCAGCAGTTACCTCTCGGGCCCCTACGAGCAGTACTTC	CASSYLSGPYEQYF
TRBV9	-	TRBJ1-5	-	TGTGCCAGCAGCGTCGGCGAAGTACGCAATCAGCCCCAGCATTTT	CASSVGEVRNQPQHF
TRBV18	-	TRBJ1-2	-	TGTGCCAGCTCACCGGACGAGAGTTATGGCTACACCTTC	CASSPDESYGYTF
TRBV18	-	TRBJ1-3	-	TGTGCCAGCTCAGTACAAGACTCTGGAAACACCATATATTTT	CASSVQDSGNTIYF
TRBV7-2	-	TRBJ2-7	TRBD2	TGTGCCAGCAGCTTATTTTCAGCGGGAGGTGGCGAGCAGTACTTC	CASSLFSAGGGEQYF
TRBV9	-	TRBJ1-3	-	TGTGCCAGCAGGAGGGACGCGATCTCTGGAAACACCATATATTTT	CASRRDAISGNTIYF
TRBV5-4	-	TRBJ1-2	TRBD1	TGTGCCAGCAGCGCGTCCGGGACAGTCTACAACTATGGCTACACCTTC	CASSASGTVYNYGYTF
TRBV6-1	-	TRBJ1-3	TRBD1	TGTGCCAGCAGTCAACAGGGGGCTGGAAACACCATATATTTT	CASSQQGAGNTIYF
TRBV2	-	TRBJ2-7	-	TGTGCCAGCAGTGAAGGGCTCGCCACCTACGAGCAGTACTTC	CASSEGLATYEQYF
TRBV15	-	TRBJ2-2	-	TGTGCCACCAGCAGAGACCCCCGGGGGGCCAACACCGGGGAGCTGTTTTTT	CATSRDPRGANTGELFF
TRBV5-4	-	TRBJ2-7	TRBD1	TGTGCCAGCAGCTCCAATTGGGACAGGGCCCCTATAGAGCAGTACTTC	CASSSNWDRAPIEQYF
TRBV7-2	-	TRBJ2-7	-	TGTGCCAGCAGCTGGGGGTTCATCGAGGGCTACGAGCAGTACTTC	CASSWGFIEGYEQYF